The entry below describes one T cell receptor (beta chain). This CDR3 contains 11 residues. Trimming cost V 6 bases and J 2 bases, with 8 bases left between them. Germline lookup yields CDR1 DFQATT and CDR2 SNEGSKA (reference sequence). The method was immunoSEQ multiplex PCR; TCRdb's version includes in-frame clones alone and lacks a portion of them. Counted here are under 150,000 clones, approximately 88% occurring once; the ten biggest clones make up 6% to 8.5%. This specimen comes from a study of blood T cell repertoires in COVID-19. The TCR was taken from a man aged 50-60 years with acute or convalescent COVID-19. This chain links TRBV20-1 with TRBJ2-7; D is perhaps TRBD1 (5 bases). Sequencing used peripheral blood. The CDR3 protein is CSALGAYEQYF. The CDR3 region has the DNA TGCAGTGCCCTAGGGGCCTACGAGCAGTACTTC.